The present T cell receptor beta chain was sequenced within a study of early stage breast cancer tumors. Using immunoSEQ multiplex PCR, the repertoire was profiled, and TCRdb retains in-frame clones only, with some absent. The sample lists fewer than 70,000 clones, 65% to 80% seen once, with around 3.7% in the top ten. Germline values: CDR1 SEHNR, CDR2 FQNEAQ (reference sequence). The V end was cut by 3 bases, the J end by 11 bases, with 17 bases between. There are 14 residues in the CDR3. The specimen sequenced was blood. The genes are TRBV7-9 and TRBJ1-3; D call uncertain. This receptor was obtained from a person aged 30-39 years with breast cancer. This CDR3 is CASSFKDGADPIYF. In DNA, the CDR3 is TGTGCCAGCAGCTTCAAGGACGGAGCTGACCCCATATATTTT.